These 6 T cell receptor beta chains were all obtained from the same sample, sequenced in a study of Graves' ophthalmopathy and Graves' hyperthyroidism. RNA transcripts were the source from which TCR beta CDR3 regions were amplified. First-round RT-PCR relied on HTBI primers, and a second-round multiplex PCR came next. TCRdb called the multiplex PCR reads again in MiXCR, with one record for every CDR3 protein. Among about 500,000 distinct CDR3 sequences, 13% to 15% were seen once, and the ten largest hold about 9.4%. Sequenced sample: blood. Every receptor here comes from a woman aged 30 to 39 with Graves' ophthalmopathy.

In its sample, this clonotype was seen a few times. Its ends do not fully match the called genes, so a read error is possible. The V call is TRBV29-1, the J call TRBJ1-1; TRBD1 is a possible D gene (6 bases). Germline V gives CDR1 SQVTM, CDR2 ANQGSEA. The CDR3 spans 14 residues. The CDR3 loop reads CSASQGWRNTGAFF. The CDR3 DNA sequence: TGCAGCGCAAGCCAGGGGTGGAGGAACACTGGAGCTTTCTTT. The whole variable domain, filled in from reference TRBV29-1 and TRBJ1-1, reads SAVISQKPSRDICQRGTSLTIQCQVDSQVTMMFWYRQQPGQSLTLIATANQGSEATYESGFVIDKFPISRPNLTFSTLTVSNMSPEDSSIYLCSASQGWRNTGAFFGQGTRLTVV.

This clonotype appeared many times. V gene TRBV11-1 combines with J gene TRBJ1-2; 8 nucleotides align to TRBD1. Germline lookup yields CDR1 SGHAT and CDR2 FQDESV (reference sequence). Trimming cost V 5 bases and J 14 bases; bases outside gene matches: 25. CDR3 length: 17 amino acids. The CDR3 DNA sequence: TGTGCCAGCAGCCGGCCAGGGGGCACCCTAGCCCTGTTGACTTGGACCTTC. Protein product: CASSRPGGTLALLTWTF.

This clonotype was seen many times. V usage is TRBV5-1 and J usage is TRBJ2-7, with 8 bases that match TRBD1. This CDR3 region has 12 residues. The V gene end was trimmed by 4 bases and the J gene end by 13 bases; junction bases not matched to a gene: 10. Germline CDR1 reads SGHRS; CDR2 reads YFSETQ. The CDR3 nucleotides read TGCGCCAGCAGCCTCAACCGGGACAGGCCTTACTTC. Its protein product is CASSLNRDRPYF.

This clonotype was recorded at least ten times. V gene TRBV3-1 combines with J gene TRBJ2-7, with 8 bases aligning to TRBD2. This CDR3 has 16 amino acids. V was pared by 2 bases and J by 3 bases, with 9 bases of the junction left unmatched. Germline-derived CDR1 and CDR2 are LGHDT and YNNKEL (reference sequence). The DNA for the CDR3 is TGTGCCAGCAGCCAACTAGCAAGCGGGAGCCACTACGAGCAGTACTTC. Amino acids: CASSQLASGSHYEQYF.

This clonotype was observed at least ten times. The chain carries TRBV20-1 and TRBJ2-5; D perhaps matches TRBD1 (6 bases). Germline CDR1 reads DFQATT; CDR2 reads SNEGSKA (reference sequence). V lost 5 bases and J 5 bases, leaving 18 bases between the germline ends. CDR3 length: 14 amino acids. CDR3 nucleotide sequence: TGCAGTGCTGACCGCAGGGGATCGTGGGAGACCCAGTACTTC. Translating gives CSADRRGSWETQYF.

This clonotype was recorded many times. The chain combines TRBV20-1 with TRBJ1-1, with D hard to call. CDR3 size: 12 residues. V lost 3 bases and J lost 5, with 10 bases in between. CDR1 is DFQATT, CDR2 SNEGSKA, per germline (reference sequence). DNA of the CDR3: TGCAGTGCTAGGGAAGTCTTGACTGAAGCTTTCTTT. This sequence encodes CSAREVLTEAFF.